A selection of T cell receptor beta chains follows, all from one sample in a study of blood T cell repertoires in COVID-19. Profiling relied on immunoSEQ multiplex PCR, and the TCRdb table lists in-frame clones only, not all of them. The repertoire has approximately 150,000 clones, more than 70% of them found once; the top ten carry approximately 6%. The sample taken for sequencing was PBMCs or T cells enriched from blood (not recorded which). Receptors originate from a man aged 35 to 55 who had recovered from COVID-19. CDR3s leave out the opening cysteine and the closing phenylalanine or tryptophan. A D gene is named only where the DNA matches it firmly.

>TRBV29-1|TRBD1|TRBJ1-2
SGTEAGGSDYGYT
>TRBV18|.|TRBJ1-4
ASSPTTRRDEKLF
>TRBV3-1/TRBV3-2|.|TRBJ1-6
ASSQELGQMNNSPLH
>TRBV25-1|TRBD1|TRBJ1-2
ASSVGDRGSEGYT
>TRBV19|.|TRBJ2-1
ASSMVLVFDEQF
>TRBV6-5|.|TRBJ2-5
ASSYFPGGREETQY
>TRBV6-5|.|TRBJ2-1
ASRRLRSGNEQF
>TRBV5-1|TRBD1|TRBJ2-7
ASSPGQGAYEQY
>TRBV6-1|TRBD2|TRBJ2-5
ASSPPGTRVETQY
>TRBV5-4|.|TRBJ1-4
ASSQTGSANEKLF
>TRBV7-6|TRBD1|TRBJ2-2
ASSRTGGAGELF
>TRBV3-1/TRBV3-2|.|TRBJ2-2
ASSLPGTRNTGELF
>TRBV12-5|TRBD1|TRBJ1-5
ASANRQGNYQPQH
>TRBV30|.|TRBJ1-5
AWSDGTHNQPQH
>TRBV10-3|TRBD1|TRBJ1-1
AISGQGDTEAF
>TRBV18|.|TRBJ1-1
ASSPTTAMNTEAF
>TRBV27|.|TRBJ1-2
ASWGLGTSTYGYT
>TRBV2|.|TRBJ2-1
ASSGQPYNEQF
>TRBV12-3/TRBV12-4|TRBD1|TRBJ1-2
ASSFGTGRRYT
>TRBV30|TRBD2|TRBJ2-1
AWSPTSGAGYNEQF
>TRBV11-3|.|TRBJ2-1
ASSFRGRLTYNEQF
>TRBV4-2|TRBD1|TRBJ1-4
ASSQGGTGNEKLF
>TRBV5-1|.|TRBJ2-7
ASSLAGEGAYEQY
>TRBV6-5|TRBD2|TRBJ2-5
ASHTVAGRKETQY
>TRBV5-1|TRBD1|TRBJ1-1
ASSNRGVMNTEAF
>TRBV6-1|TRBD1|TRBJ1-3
ASSELPGGLGSGNTIY
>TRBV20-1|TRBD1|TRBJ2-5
SASRRSGGQETQY
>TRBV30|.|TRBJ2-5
AWTVWGELQETQY
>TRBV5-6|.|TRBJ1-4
ASSSKGEVTGKLF
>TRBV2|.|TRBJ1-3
ASSENSGNTIY
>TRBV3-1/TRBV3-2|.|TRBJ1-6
ASSQGRTGRGSPLH
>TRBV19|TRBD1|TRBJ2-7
ASSTFGTGFDEQY
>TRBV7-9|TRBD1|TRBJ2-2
ASSLGQPRPSTGELF
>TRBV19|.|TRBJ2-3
ASTIRGPADTQY
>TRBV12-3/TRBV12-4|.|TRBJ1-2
ASSLRGPHL
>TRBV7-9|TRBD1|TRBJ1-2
ASSLGTGGGYGYT
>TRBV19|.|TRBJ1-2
ASRGAQAGGYT
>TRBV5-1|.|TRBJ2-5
ASSLGRTQETQY
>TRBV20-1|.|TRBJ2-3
SASGGDTQY
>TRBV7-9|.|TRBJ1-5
ASSVDRSNQPQH
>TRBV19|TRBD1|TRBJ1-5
ASSTKTGGRNQPQH
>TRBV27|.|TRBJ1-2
ASSLVRDYGYT